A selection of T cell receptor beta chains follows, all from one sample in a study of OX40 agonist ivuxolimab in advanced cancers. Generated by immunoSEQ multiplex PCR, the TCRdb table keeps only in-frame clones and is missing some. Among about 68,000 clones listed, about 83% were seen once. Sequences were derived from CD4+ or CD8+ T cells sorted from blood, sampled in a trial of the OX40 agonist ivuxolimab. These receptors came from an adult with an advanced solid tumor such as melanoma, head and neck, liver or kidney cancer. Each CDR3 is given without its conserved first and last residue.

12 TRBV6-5 ASRKGRSNEKLF
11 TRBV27 ASRAGSTGTQY
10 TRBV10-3 AIKGAEDTQY
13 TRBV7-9 ASSLTSSVLEKLF
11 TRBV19 ASSLSGSQPQH
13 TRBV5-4 ASSLGGAPDEKLF
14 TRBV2 ASRPGTATPNYGYT
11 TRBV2 ASKSLPDEKLF
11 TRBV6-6 ASSFVGRDGYT
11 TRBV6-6 ASLRGRNTEAF
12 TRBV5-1 ASSLDGTYNEQF
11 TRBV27 ASSPRGTYEQY
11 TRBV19 ASSTLTGSPLH
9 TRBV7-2 ASSRFYEQY
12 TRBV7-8 ASSLVGGVDGYT
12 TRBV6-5 ASSYDGTNYGYT
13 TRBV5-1 ASSRTAATNEKLF
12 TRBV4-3 ASSQENMNTEAF
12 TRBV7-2 ASSPLPRVGEAF
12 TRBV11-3 ASSFDRENTEAF
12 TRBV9 ASSVRASTDTQY
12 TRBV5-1 ASSSRGQRTEAF
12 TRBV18 ASSPLGQGAEAF
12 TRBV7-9 ASSLLGQSYGYT
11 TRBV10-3 AIRTDRDYEQY
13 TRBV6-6 ASSDLGRANEKLF
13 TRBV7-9 ASSPDSGWDQPQH
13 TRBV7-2 ASSLDSNPTGELF
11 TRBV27 ASRDSGTDTQY
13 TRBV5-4 ASSQGTGTDEKLF
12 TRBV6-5 ASSPTGANYGYT
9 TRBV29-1 SVSLNAEAF
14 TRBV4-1 ASSQLQGALDNEQF
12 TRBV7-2 ASSWRGLSGELF
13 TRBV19 ASSIIETGGGEQF